Listed here is a single TCR beta chain. The antigen it binds to is not known. Base qualities are not recorded, but no much larger clone differs from it by a single base. The cysteine opens and the phenylalanine closes a CDR3 of 17 amino acids. The kept DNA is CDR3 alone, 51 bases in frame from the first base. Taken from the germline V gene, the CDR1 and CDR2 loops are LGHNA and YNFKEQ. Trimming leaves V shorter by 1 base and J shorter by 3 bases, with the junction holding 3 bases beyond the gene matches. The collaborating institutions used their own protocols to collect whole blood in K2EDTA tubes. For TCRbeta analysis, collaborators shipped samples as frozen whole blood, isolated PBMCs, or DNA extracted from either of those sample types. This entry comes from a study of blood T cell repertoires in COVID-19 (dated by TCRdb to about 2020). At the level of the whole study: Collaborator samples came from the United States, Italy and Spain and covered acute and convalescent phases of COVID-19. Samples came from the ongoing ImmuneRACE study (first 160 participants) plus 1,254 subjects from 6 global collaborators. A de-identified subject ID, COVID-19 status, age in years and sex were almost always included in the sample metadata. Subjects who had been exposed to COVID-19, were actively infected with it, or had recovered from it provided the deeply sampled blood TCRbeta repertoires that made up the dataset. The repertoires were made available in a free public database intended to serve as a resource for research on the immune response to SARS-CoV-2. The material from the prospective study consisted of cDNA or gDNA derived from T cells, B-cell-depleted T cells, or PBMCs. Where HLA class I and class II types were available, the types were taken from metadata supplied by the sample provider, not from assay-based typing.

TCRbeta CDR3 regions were amplified from genomic DNA using the immunoSEQ Assay, a bias-controlled multiplex PCR. Per the original workflow: Nucleated cell counts per sample were estimated from amplification of reference gene primers within the assay. To quantify the absolute abundance of each unique TCRbeta CDR3 rearrangement, sequence reads were collapsed and filtered. For each sample, productive Simpson clonality was calculated by taking the square root of Simpson's diversity index across productive rearrangements. TCRdb stores this immuneACCESS table with in-frame sequences only. Part of the clones is absent; in the studies checked, under half of the shortfall reflects unresolved V genes, and no reason is known for the rest. Clone size and V and J calls were adopted from that table, with D and trimming inferred from the DNA. The sample has around 110,000 clones on record, less than 85% of them singletons. The ten most abundant clones make up 2% to 2.5% of the sample.

General conclusions and limits of the study: How much clinical and demographic metadata was included differed by source and by participant, and the metadata was provided uncurated.

The specimen was peripheral blood. The rearrangement joined TRBV4-2 to TRBJ2-1; TRBD2 aligns with 13 central bases. This sequence was found in a man aged 30-40 years with acute or convalescent COVID-19. The DNA sequence is as follows: TGTGCCAGCAGCCAAGGGGGACTAGCGGGGTTCTACAATGAGCAGTTCTTC. Its amino acids are CASSQGGLAGFYNEQFF.